This entry concerns a single T cell receptor beta chain. Its antigen specificity is not known. No much larger clone exists at a distance of one base, and base qualities are not known. The trial excluded patients who had a history of autoimmune disease or were on systemic immunosuppression. In every dose cohort, peripheral blood was drawn for TCR sequencing at baseline, cycle 4 day 1, and cycle 7 day 1. The samples were taken from a phase I, first-in-human, multicenter, open-label dose-escalation trial of ivuxolimab. The trial enrolled adults with locally advanced or metastatic head and neck squamous cell, hepatocellular, melanoma or renal cell carcinoma. Before TCR sequencing, CD4+ T cells and CD8+ T cells from peripheral blood were sorted into separate populations. Unmatched junction bases come to 8, with V trimmed by 8 bases and J by 7 bases. Per the germline V gene, MDHEN is the CDR1 and SYDVKM is the CDR2. The CDR3 measures 14 amino acids from cysteine to phenylalanine. Only the CDR3 DNA is retained, 42 bases long and in frame from the first base.

These data belong to a study of OX40 agonist ivuxolimab in advanced cancers. Some background on the complete study: Ivuxolimab, which targeted the costimulatory receptor OX40 (CD134), was an agonistic, fully human IgG2 monoclonal antibody. The dose-escalation cohort was roughly 87% male with a mean age of 60 years, ranging from roughly 23 to 90. Intravenous ivuxolimab was administered to patients every 2 weeks at six dose levels: 0.01, 0.1, 0.3, 1.5, 3 and 10 mg/kg. Patients were allowed to have had prior anti-PD-1, anti-PD-L1 or anti-CTLA-4 therapy, and 40% of the dose-escalation patients had previously received checkpoint inhibitors. Partial responses were achieved by three dose-escalation patients, of whom one had hepatocellular carcinoma and two had cutaneous melanoma. Among the approximately 50 dose-escalation patients, about 19 had hepatocellular carcinoma, 15 or so melanoma, 9 renal cell carcinoma and 9 head and neck cancer. The point of sequencing TCRbeta in the periphery was to test whether ivuxolimab changed TCR sequence diversity and drove clonal T-cell expansion. The paper reports the monotherapy dose-escalation portion (N ≈ 52 patients) of the phase I ivuxolimab trial. Overall study results and their limits: After ivuxolimab, CD8+ T cells had more expanded clones than CD4+ T cells on average. At doses of 0.1 to 3.0 mg/kg, clonal expansion of both CD4+ and CD8+ T cells in blood was seen between baseline and week 6. The antigen specificity of the clonally expanded peripheral T cells was not determined. In the 0.1-3.0 mg/kg groups, partial responders were among the patients with the lowest normalized peripheral clonal expansion, particularly in CD8+ T cells. Low levels of normalized T-cell clonal expansion were also seen in some patients who did not respond.

To sequence the TCRbeta CDR3 region, genomic DNA was isolated from the sorted cells. The immunoSEQ Assay was used for sequencing of TCRbeta CDR3 regions. The source is immuneACCESS, and TCRdb retained only in-frame sequences with V and J called. Part of the clones is not carried over; for the studies checked, unresolved V genes explain less than half of this, and the remainder is unexplained. Within this sample are 57,000 or so clones, with 91% of them counted one time only. The ten largest clonotypes hold 14% to 15% of the sample. The sequencing used CD4+ or CD8+ T cells sorted from blood, collected in a trial of the OX40 agonist ivuxolimab. This receptor chain uses TRBV28 and TRBJ1-6; 7 junctional bases match TRBD1. The receptor comes from an adult with an advanced solid tumor such as melanoma, head and neck, liver or kidney cancer. The nucleotides are TGTGCCAGCCTCTCGGGACAGAAAAATTCACCCCTCCACTTT. Its coded protein is CASLSGQKNSPLHF. The CDR3, completed at both ends by the reference TRBV28 and TRBJ1-6 genes, gives the full variable domain DVKVTQSSRYLVKRTGEKVFLECVQDMDHENMFWYRQDPGLGLRLIYFSYDVKMKEKGDIPEGYSVSREKKERFSLILESASTNQTSMYLCASLSGQKNSPLHFGNGTRLTVT.